This TCR beta chain was documented in a study of blood T cell repertoires in COVID-19. The wider study: There were acute and convalescent COVID-19 samples, and they came from the United States, Italy and Spain. T cells, B-cell-depleted T cells, or PBMCs supplied cDNA or gDNA.

V gave up 0 bases and J gave up 5 bases, with 12 bases separating them. Germline CDR1 is SGHRS and CDR2 is YFSETQ. CDR3 size: 15 residues. How the authors handled the data: Amplification with reference gene primers provided the estimates of nucleated cell counts. Assay: immunoSEQ multiplex PCR; the TCRdb copy retains only in-frame clones and omits some. The V and J calls and clone size come from that table; D and trimming were worked out from the DNA. The table lists around 90,000 clones, over 80% of them singletons. This clone was detected a few times. This chain connects TRBV5-1 to TRBJ2-1; a weak D match, TRBD1 (5 bases). Sequenced input: peripheral blood. This TCR was sampled from a woman in her seventies with active or convalescent COVID-19. Here the CDR3 reads CASSLGPGSHNEQFF. The CDR3 nucleotides read TGCGCCAGCAGCTTGGGACCAGGGTCCCACAATGAGCAGTTCTTC.